Following are 10 T cell receptor beta chains from one sample sequenced in a study of radiation and T cells in renal cell carcinoma. The table came from immunoSEQ multiplex PCR; TCRdb's copy has only in-frame clones and leaves some out. This sample has 87,000 or so clones, with approximately 86% found just once. This sample's time point: baseline pretreatment blood. The treatment denotes: 15 Gy SBRT to primary tumor, nephrectomy 4 weeks later. Sequenced here: blood, sampled from a patient whose treatment included radiotherapy and nephrectomy. The source is a man in his fifties with renal cell carcinoma.

This clone was counted once. The chain couples TRBV4-1 to TRBJ2-3, with unresolved D. Trimming cost V 1 base and J 0 bases, with 11 bases left between them. CDR1 and CDR2 (germline): MGHRA, YSYEKL. There are 16 residues in the CDR3. CDR3 protein: CASSQGNALSTDTQYF. As DNA, the CDR3 is TGCGCCAGCAGCCAAGGAAATGCCTTGAGCACAGATACGCAGTATTTT.

The V and J genes are TRBV2 and TRBJ2-7; D remains unclear. V was clipped by 6 bases and J by 2 bases, with 5 bases between them. Germline lookup yields CDR1 SNHLY and CDR2 FYNNEI. CDR3 size: 11 residues. This CDR3 is CASRGTYEQYF. The CDR3 nucleotides read TGTGCCAGCAGGGGGACCTACGAGCAGTACTTC. The full variable domain, completed using reference TRBV2 and TRBJ2-7, is EPEVTQTPSHQVTQMGQEVILRCVPISNHLYFYWYRQILGQKVEFLVSFYNNEISEKSEIFDDQFSVERPDGSNFTLKIRSTKLEDSAMYFCASRGTYEQYFGPGTRLTVT.

The J gene is TRBJ2-7, the V gene TRBV10-3; unclear D gene. This CDR3 contains 14 residues. Germline V gene lookup returns CDR1 ENHRY and CDR2 SYGVKD. Trimming took off 10 bases at V and 1 base at J, with 17 bases between the two ends. The CDR3 is CATTPQVRSYEQYF. CDR3 nucleotide sequence: TGTGCCACCACCCCCCAGGTCAGGTCCTACGAGCAGTACTTC.

The chain joins TRBV29-1 to TRBJ1-2, with D perhaps TRBD1 (6 bases). The CDR3 length is 17 residues. V lost 0 bases and J lost 4, with 21 bases in between. Germline assignment: CDR1 SQVTM and CDR2 ANQGSEA. The CDR3, as DNA: TGCAGCGTTGAAGATGGGGATAATTGGGGGGCAAGCTATGGCTACACCTTC. Translated: CSVEDGDNWGASYGYTF.

A single count supports this clone. The chain has TRBV5-5 and TRBJ1-2, with 7 bases that match TRBD1. Germline CDR1 and CDR2: SGHKS and YYEKEE (reference sequence). Germline trimming cut 0 bases from V and 3 bases from J; bases unmatched to any gene: 8. This CDR3 region has 16 residues. The CDR3 loop reads CASSLDRGYRDYGYTF. In DNA form, the CDR3 reads TGTGCCAGCAGCTTGGACAGGGGATACAGGGACTATGGCTACACCTTC. The full variable domain, in which reference TRBV5-5 and TRBJ1-2 provide the parts outside the CDR3, is DAGVTQSPTHLIKTRGQQVTLRCSPISGHKSVSWYQQVLGQGPQFIFQYYEKEERGRGNFPDRFSARQFPNYSSELNVNALLLGDSALYLCASSLDRGYRDYGYTFGSGTRLTVV.

The J gene is TRBJ1-2, the V gene TRBV6-6; D not certain. The germline gives CDR1 MNHNY, CDR2 SVGAGI (reference sequence). Deletions cut 6 bases from V and 1 base from J, with 18 bases between. The CDR3 totals 16 residues. CDR3: CASRPGPLSNNYGYTF. The CDR3 DNA is TGTGCCAGCAGACCCGGGCCCCTCTCGAATAACTATGGCTACACCTTC.

This clone was recorded a few times. V usage is TRBV4-2 and J usage is TRBJ2-7, with D perhaps TRBD1 (5 bases). This CDR3 contains 16 residues. Germline V gene lookup returns CDR1 LGHNA and CDR2 YNFKEQ. The V end lost 6 bases, the J end lost 0 bases, and 18 bases lay between the germline ends. The CDR3 DNA reads as TGTGCCAGCAGTCGGACGATGGGGCAGAGCTCCTACGAGCAGTACTTC. This translates into CASSRTMGQSSYEQYF.

The rearrangement joins TRBV6-5 to TRBJ1-1; no reliable D call. Trimming pared 5 bases from V and 9 bases from J, leaving 13 bases between. This CDR3 has 12 amino acids. Germline V gene sequence: CDR1 MNHEY, CDR2 SVGAGI. CDR3 sequence: CASSTLPGQAFF. The CDR3, as DNA: TGTGCCAGCAGTACCCTCCCTGGTCAAGCTTTCTTT.

This clone was seen more than once but under ten times. The chain employs TRBV4-1 and TRBJ1-1; D unresolved. V gave up 3 bases and J gave up 0 bases, with 8 bases separating them. Germline CDR1 and CDR2: MGHRA and YSYEKL. The CDR3 extends over 14 amino acids. The CDR3 region has the DNA TGCGCCAGCAGCCAGACACGTATGAACACTGAAGCTTTCTTT. Residues: CASSQTRMNTEAFF.

This clone has only a few counts. The chain is built from TRBV27 and TRBJ2-3, with 10 bases fitting TRBD2. Germline V gene sequence: CDR1 MNHEY, CDR2 SMNVEV (reference sequence). With 3 bases clipped from V and 4 bases from J, the junction kept 1 base outside the gene matches. The CDR3 spans 14 residues. CDR3 DNA: TGTGCCAGCAGTTTTAGCGGGAGGCCAGATACGCAGTATTTT. This translates into CASSFSGRPDTQYF.